This TCR beta chain derives from a study of vaccination and CD4 T cells after COVID-19. Broader study findings: Relatively few convalescent patients were studied; early post-infection timepoints were not included.

Treatment meaning: roughly ten-day PBMC culture with coronavirus spike peptide pools or control peptides (ViraFEST assay). ViraFEST expanded antigen-specific T cells with peptide pools, then sequenced TCRs. Culture of about 1.8 million PBMCs per well took place with 7.5 to 10 IU/ml IL-2 and 8.5 to 10 ug/ml peptide pools. Cultured CD4+ T-cell DNA underwent Oncomine TCR Beta short-read sequencing. After culture, CD4+ T cells served as the source for genomic DNA extraction. TCRdb recomputed calls from the PCR reads with MiXCR, one row per CDR3 protein. The top ten hold less than 8.5% of the sample, which has 20,000 or so distinct CDR3 sequences, approximately 53% seen once. The CDR3 runs to 15 residues. Germline V gene data show CDR1 as LNHNV and CDR2 as YYDKDF (reference sequence). Trimming removed 0 bases from V and 4 bases from J, with 9 bases in between. To note about this clonotype: Its antigen remains unidentified.

This TCR was recovered from a human donor who had recovered from COVID-19. The J gene is TRBJ2-2, the V gene TRBV15; no clear D gene. The sequencing sample was made of CD4+ T cells from blood, cultured in vitro. The CDR3 here is CATSRDFPSTGELFF. CDR3 in DNA: TGTGCCACCAGCAGAGACTTCCCCAGCACCGGGGAGCTGTTTTTT. Together with reference TRBV15 and TRBJ2-2, the CDR3 gives the full variable domain: DAMVIQNPRYQVTQFGKPVTLSCSQTLNHNVMYWYQQKSSQAPKLLFHYYDKDFNNEADTPDNFQSRRPNTSFCFLDIRSPGLGDTAMYLCATSRDFPSTGELFFGEGSRLTVL.